The rows below give T cell receptor beta chains drawn from one sample of a study of identical twins. TCRdb redid the calling of the 5' RACE reads with MiXCR, one entry per CDR3 protein. In the table there are about 240,000 distinct CDR3 sequences, 6.5% to 9% of which are singletons. These data also featured in a second study, about yellow fever vaccine responses in identical twins.

Material for sequencing was CD8+ T cells sorted from blood. All receptors come from a woman under 30 in good health. The CDR3 runs from the conserved cysteine through the conserved F or W. D genes are given only for firm matches. For some rows the clone size is stated as once, few or many, or as a class when expanded; others skip it.

D	V	J	size	CDR3	DNA
-	TRBV4-1	TRBJ2-4	many	CASSLDGEVIQYF	TGCGCCAGCAGCCTGGACGGGGAGGTCATTCAGTACTTC
-	TRBV6-1	TRBJ1-6	-	CASSQTGFGFSPLHF	TGTGCCAGCAGTCAAACAGGATTTGGATTTTCACCCCTCCACTTT
TRBD2	TRBV7-8	TRBJ2-3	-	CASSLLAGGPSGTDTQYF	TGTGCCAGCAGCTTACTCGCGGGAGGGCCTTCTGGCACAGATACGCAGTATTTT
-	TRBV10-3	TRBJ2-3	-	CAISSEGPDTQYF	TGTGCCATCAGTTCGGAAGGGCCAGATACGCAGTATTTT
-	TRBV4-1	TRBJ2-1	-	CASSRSMGGNEQFF	TGCGCCAGCAGCCGATCAATGGGCGGCAATGAGCAGTTCTTC
-	TRBV7-9	TRBJ2-7	few	CAIRIAYEQYF	TGTGCCATTCGAATAGCCTACGAGCAGTACTTC
-	TRBV13	TRBJ2-4	few	CASSPKPGQHKNIQYF	TGTGCCAGCAGCCCCAAGCCTGGACAGCACAAAAACATTCAGTACTTC
-	TRBV7-9	TRBJ1-1	many	CASSSRTGNTEAFF	TGTGCCAGCAGCTCCCGGACGGGGAACACTGAAGCTTTCTTT
-	TRBV28	TRBJ2-5	few	CASSLSAGTLGETQYF	TGTGCCAGCAGTTTATCCGCCGGCACACTGGGGGAGACCCAGTACTTC
TRBD2	TRBV7-9	TRBJ2-1	-	CASSPWGSGVVEQFF	TGTGCCAGCAGCCCTTGGGGTAGCGGGGTAGTTGAGCAGTTCTTC
-	TRBV7-9	TRBJ1-1	many	CASSLAGEAFF	TGTGCCAGCAGCTTAGCGGGGGAAGCTTTCTTT
-	TRBV6-1	TRBJ2-5	-	CASSGSWEETQYF	TGTGCCAGCAGTGGAAGCTGGGAAGAGACCCAGTACTTC
-	TRBV12-3/TRBV12-4	TRBJ2-3	-	CASSSTLAPNADTQYF	TGTGCCAGCAGTTCTACACTAGCACCAAACGCAGATACGCAGTATTTT
TRBD1	TRBV9	TRBJ1-3	few	CASSVAGGPESGNTIYF	TGTGCCAGCAGCGTCGCAGGGGGCCCGGAATCTGGAAACACCATATATTTT
-	TRBV20-1	TRBJ2-7	many	CSARDEHDYEQYF	TGCAGTGCTAGAGACGAGCATGACTACGAGCAGTACTTC
-	TRBV12-3/TRBV12-4	TRBJ2-1	-	CASSLLYNEQFF	TGTGCCAGCAGCCTATTATACAATGAGCAGTTCTTC
-	TRBV2	TRBJ1-1	many	CASGLKNTEAFF	TGTGCCAGCGGACTAAAGAACACTGAAGCTTTCTTT
-	TRBV2	TRBJ1-5	many	CASSEEMPEHWPQHF	TGTGCCAGCAGTGAAGAGATGCCGGAGCATTGGCCCCAGCATTTT
TRBD1	TRBV4-1	TRBJ2-1	-	CASSLTGDKRNEQFF	TGCGCCAGCAGCCTTACAGGGGATAAACGGAATGAGCAGTTCTTC
-	TRBV28	TRBJ2-3	few	CASSFEYLFPDTQYF	TGTGCCAGCAGTTTTGAGTATTTGTTCCCAGATACGCAGTATTTT
TRBD2	TRBV6-5	TRBJ2-1	many	CASSYGLLAGDEQFF	TGTGCCAGCAGTTACGGGTTACTAGCGGGAGACGAGCAGTTCTTC
-	TRBV15	TRBJ2-7	few	CATSRDRSANYEQYF	TGTGCCACCAGCAGAGATCGGTCAGCAAACTACGAGCAGTACTTC
-	TRBV5-1	TRBJ1-3	-	CASSLDPGNTIYF	TGCGCCAGCAGCTTGGATCCGGGAAACACCATATATTTT
-	TRBV13	TRBJ2-7	-	CASSLTGRGEQYF	TGTGCCAGCAGCCTGACAGGGAGGGGGGAGCAGTACTTC
-	TRBV5-1	TRBJ2-4	few	CASSLAGMGAKNIQYF	TGCGCCAGCAGCTTGGCCGGAATGGGAGCCAAAAACATTCAGTACTTC
TRBD2	TRBV5-1	TRBJ2-1	many	CASSLAGTSGIYSYNEQFF	TGCGCCAGCAGCTTGGCCGGGACTAGCGGGATTTACTCCTACAATGAGCAGTTCTTC
TRBD2	TRBV29-1	TRBJ2-1	many	CSFPQGTSANNEQFF	TGCAGCTTTCCACAAGGGACTAGCGCTAACAATGAGCAGTTCTTC
TRBD2	TRBV24-1	TRBJ2-3	-	CATSSRDYNTDTQYF	TGTGCCACAAGCTCCCGGGACTATAACACAGATACGCAGTATTTT
TRBD1	TRBV4-2	TRBJ2-1	many	CASSQEGGQGVNEQFF	TGTGCCAGCAGCCAAGAGGGGGGACAGGGGGTAAATGAGCAGTTCTTC
-	TRBV12-3/TRBV12-4	TRBJ2-2	many	CASNPAGNTGELFF	TGTGCCAGCAATCCCGCCGGGAACACCGGGGAGCTGTTTTTT
-	TRBV19	TRBJ1-1	-	CASSMFKNTEAFF	TGTGCCAGTAGTATGTTTAAGAACACTGAAGCTTTCTTT
-	TRBV7-9	TRBJ1-5	many	CASSAGGSNQPQHF	TGTGCCAGCAGCGCGGGGGGTAGCAATCAGCCCCAGCATTTT